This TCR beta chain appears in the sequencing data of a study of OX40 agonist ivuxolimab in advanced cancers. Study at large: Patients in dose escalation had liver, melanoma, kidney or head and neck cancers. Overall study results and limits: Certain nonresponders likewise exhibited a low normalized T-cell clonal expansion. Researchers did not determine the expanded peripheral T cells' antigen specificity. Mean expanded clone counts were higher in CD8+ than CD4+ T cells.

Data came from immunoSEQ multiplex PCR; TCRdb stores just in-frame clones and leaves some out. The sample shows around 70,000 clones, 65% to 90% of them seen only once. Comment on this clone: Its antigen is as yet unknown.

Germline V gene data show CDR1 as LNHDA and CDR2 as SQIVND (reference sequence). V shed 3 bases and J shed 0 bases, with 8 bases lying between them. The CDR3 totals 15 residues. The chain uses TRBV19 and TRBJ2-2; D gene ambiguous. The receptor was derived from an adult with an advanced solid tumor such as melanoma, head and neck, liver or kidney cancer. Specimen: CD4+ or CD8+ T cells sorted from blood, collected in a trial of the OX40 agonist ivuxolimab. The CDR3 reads CASSIGLPNTGELFF. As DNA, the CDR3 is TGTGCCAGTAGTATCGGGCTCCCGAACACCGGGGAGCTGTTTTTT.